The 10 T cell receptor beta chains listed next were all sequenced from one sample in a study of tissue T cells after allogeneic stem cell transplantation. Repertoires were generated with immunoSEQ multiplex PCR, while TCRdb's copy carries only in-frame clones and drops some. This table holds roughly 51,000 clones, 65% to 85% found once. Material for sequencing was sorted cells pooled from one or two spleens. Receptor source: a pool of C57BL/6 mice in good health.

Points on this clone: Gene labels here are mouse ones. The read ends 1 residue early relative to the CDR3; the germline J gene fills the gap. This sequence joins TRBV2 and TRBJ2-5, with 7 bases aligning to TRBD1. V was pared by 0 bases and J by 7 bases, with 4 bases of the junction left unmatched. The CDR3 length is 14 residues. The germline CDR1 and CDR2 sequences are LGHNA and YSYQKL. CDR3 DNA (partial): TGTGCCAGCAGCCAAGAGCCAGGGGGATACACCCAGTAC. The encoded protein is CASSQEPGGYTQY. The full-length CDR3 reads as CASSQEPGGYTQYF.

A remark on this clone: Gene names are the mouse ones. The read stops 1 residue short of the end of the CDR3; the missing end is completed from the germline J gene. This chain links TRBV4 with TRBJ2-1; 8 bases are shared with TRBD2. The CDR3 has 15 residues. Germline CDR1 is LGHDT and CDR2 is YNNKQL (reference sequence). After removal of 4 bases from V and 1 base from J, the junction contained 3 bases not matched to a gene. The CDR3 loop is CASSSDWANYAEQFF. The sequenced part of the CDR3 DNA is TGTGCCAGCAGCTCGGACTGGGCGAACTATGCTGAGCAGTTC.

This clone was detected a few times. All gene names here are mouse names. The read ends 1 residue before the CDR3 terminus; that terminus is restored from the germline J gene. The chain couples TRBV13-3 to TRBJ1-2, with a tentative D call TRBD1 (6 bases). Per germline, CDR1 NNHDY and CDR2 SYVADS. The CDR3 loop spans 14 amino acids. V was pared by 4 bases and J by 1 base, with 11 bases between. The CDR3: CASSPRGGNSDYTF. The sequenced CDR3 bases are TGTGCCAGCAGTCCCAGGGGAGGAAACTCCGACTACACC.

With regard to this clone: Mouse germline and gene names are used. The read halts 1 residue ahead of the CDR3 end, with the missing end drawn from the germline J gene. The rearrangement links TRBV15 to TRBJ2-1; 7 nucleotides line up with TRBD2. There are 15 residues in the CDR3. The J segment lost 3 bases and the V segment lost 5 bases, leaving 7 bases of the junction unmatched. Germline-derived CDR1 and CDR2 are SGHND and FRSKSL. CDR3 DNA (partial): TGTGCCAGCAGTCCACGACTGGGCCTCTATGCTGAGCAGTTC. Translation: CASSPRLGLYAEQF. The full CDR3 sequence reads CASSPRLGLYAEQFF.

As for this clone: Gene names are mouse gene names. The sequenced fragment ends 1 residue before the CDR3 boundary, so the rest is inferred from the germline J gene. The chain links TRBV13-3 to TRBJ2-1, with 7 bases matching TRBD1. V shed 0 bases and J 0 bases; nucleotides not matched to a gene: 6. CDR1 NNHDY and CDR2 SYVADS come from the germline V gene. CDR3 length: 17 amino acids. CDR3 residues: CASSDAGRGYNYAEQFF. CDR3 DNA, as far as it was read: TGTGCCAGCAGTGATGCTGGCAGGGGGTATAACTATGCTGAGCAGTTC.

A word on this clone: The gene names given are mouse names. The CDR3 end lies 1 residue beyond the end of the read and is filled in from the germline J gene. The chain recombines TRBV13-3 with TRBJ2-3; TRBD2 agrees at 12 bases. Trimming took 7 bases from V and 4 from J; bases not matched to a gene: 4. Germline CDR1 is NNHDY and CDR2 is SYVADS. The CDR3 extends over 14 amino acids. The CDR3 loop is CASWGLGGTETLYF. The covered CDR3 bases are TGTGCCAGCTGGGGACTGGGGGGCACAGAAACGCTGTAT.

About this clone: The gene symbols are mouse symbols. The read gets to within 1 residue of the CDR3 end, and the germline J gene fills in the rest. This sequence joins TRBV13-2 and TRBJ2-1; 11 positions match TRBD1. Looked up from germline, CDR1 is NNHNN and CDR2 is SYGAGS (reference sequence). The CDR3 spans 15 residues. The ends lost 4 bases at V and 3 bases at J; junction bases unmatched: 3. Partial CDR3 DNA: TGTGCCAGCGGTCAAGGGACAGGGGGCTATGCTGAGCAGTTC. The encoded protein is CASGQGTGGYAEQF. The full CDR3 protein reads CASGQGTGGYAEQFF.

As concerns this clone: The listed genes are named as in mouse. CDR3 sequence reads: CASSFDWGGSYEQYF. Partial CDR3 DNA: TGTGCAAGCAGCTTCGACTGGGGGGGCTCCTATGAACAGTAC. This rearrangement joins TRBV16 to TRBJ2-7; 11 bases agree with TRBD2. The CDR3 goes on 1 residue after the read ends, and that part is filled in from the germline J gene. The germline gives CDR1 SGHSA, CDR2 FRNQAP. J was trimmed by 0 bases and V by 3 bases; bases with no gene match: 1. This CDR3 has 15 residues.

Note on this clone: Gene names and germline refer to mouse. The sequence runs out 1 residue before the end of the CDR3; the remainder is reconstructed from the germline J gene. This specimen includes other DNA sequences encoding the same CDR3. The V and J genes are TRBV13-1 and TRBJ2-5; 7 bases fit TRBD2. This CDR3 has 14 amino acids. From germline, CDR1 is NSHNY and CDR2 SYGAGN. The J segment lost 2 bases and the V segment lost 1 base, leaving 1 base of the junction unmatched. This chain's CDR3 is CASSDSGGQDTQYF. CDR3 bases read: TGTGCCAGCAGTGATTCTGGGGGCCAAGACACCCAGTAC.

On this clone: These gene names are mouse names. The CDR3 end lies 1 residue beyond the end of the read and is filled in from the germline J gene. V gene TRBV15 combines with J gene TRBJ2-5; D remains unclear. The CDR3 loop spans 13 amino acids. V was cut by 0 bases and J by 2 bases, with 3 bases left in between. Germline CDR1 is SGHND and CDR2 is FRSKSL. The chain's CDR3 is CASSLASQDTQYF. The covered CDR3 bases are TGTGCCAGCAGTTTAGCCAGCCAAGACACCCAGTAC.